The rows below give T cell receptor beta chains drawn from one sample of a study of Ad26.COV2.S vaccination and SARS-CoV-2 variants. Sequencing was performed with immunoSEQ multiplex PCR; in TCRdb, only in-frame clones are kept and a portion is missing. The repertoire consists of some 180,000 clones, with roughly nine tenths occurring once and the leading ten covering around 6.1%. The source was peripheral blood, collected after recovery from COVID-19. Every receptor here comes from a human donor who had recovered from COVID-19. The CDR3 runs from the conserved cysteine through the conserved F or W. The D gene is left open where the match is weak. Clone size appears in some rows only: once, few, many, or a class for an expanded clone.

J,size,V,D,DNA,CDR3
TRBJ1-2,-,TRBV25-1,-,TGTGCCAGCAGCGAAGGACAGTACTATGGCTACACCTTC,CASSEGQYYGYTF
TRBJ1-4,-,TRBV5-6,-,TGTGCCAGCAGCTTATGGGCAACTAATGAAAAACTGTTTTTT,CASSLWATNEKLFF
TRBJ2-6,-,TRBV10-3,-,TGTGCCATCAGTGACAGGGGCTCTGGGGCCAACGTCCTGACTTTC,CAISDRGSGANVLTF
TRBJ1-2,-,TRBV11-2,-,TGTGCCAGCAGCTTAGTTCGGACAACAGCTAACTATGGCTACACCTTC,CASSLVRTTANYGYTF
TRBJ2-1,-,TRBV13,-,TGTGCCAGCAGTTTTGGATCGGGGGCCTATGAGCAGTTCTTC,CASSFGSGAYEQFF
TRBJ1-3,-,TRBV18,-,TGTGCCAGCTCACCAGGATCGTCTGGAAACACCATATATTTT,CASSPGSSGNTIYF
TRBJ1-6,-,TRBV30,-,TGTGCCTGGAGTGTAAGTTGGACCTTGGGCTATAATTCACCCCTCCACTTT,CAWSVSWTLGYNSPLHF
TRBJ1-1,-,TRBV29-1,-,TGCAGCGTTCTAAATTTGGACAGCATCCCTAGTGGAGCTGAAGCTTTCTTT,CSVLNLDSIPSGAEAFF
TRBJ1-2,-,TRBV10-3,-,TGTGCCATCAGTGAGTTTAAGGTGGACAACTATGGCTACACCTTC,CAISEFKVDNYGYTF
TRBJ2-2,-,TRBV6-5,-,TGTGCCAGCAGCACAGTTAACACCGGGGAGCTGTTTTTT,CASSTVNTGELFF
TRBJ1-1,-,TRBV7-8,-,TGTGCCAGCAGCTTAGAGTACAGATCTGAAGCTTTCTTT,CASSLEYRSEAFF
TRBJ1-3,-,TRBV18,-,TGTGCCAGCTCACCACCAGGAGGGGCTGGAAACACCATATATTTT,CASSPPGGAGNTIYF
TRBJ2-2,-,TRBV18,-,TGTGCCAGCTCACTAAACACCGGGGAGCTGTTTTTT,CASSLNTGELFF
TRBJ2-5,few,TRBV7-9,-,TGTGCCAGCAGCTCCCCCCTACAGGGAGAAGAGACCCAGTACTTC,CASSSPLQGEETQYF
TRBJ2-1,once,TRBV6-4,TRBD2,TGTGCCAGCAGTCCAGCGGGAGGGACTCAAGATGAGCAGTTCTTC,CASSPAGGTQDEQFF
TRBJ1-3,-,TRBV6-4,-,TGTGCCAGCAGTGACTCGACGGGGGAGGCAGGGCTGGGAAACACCATATATTTT,CASSDSTGEAGLGNTIYF
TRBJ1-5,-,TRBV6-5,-,TGTGCCAGCTCAGAGGCGTATAGCAATCAGCCCCAGCATTTT,CASSEAYSNQPQHF
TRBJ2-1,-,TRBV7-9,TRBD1,TGTGCCAGCAGCCCCAGGACAGGACAACCGTACAATGAGCAGTTCTTC,CASSPRTGQPYNEQFF
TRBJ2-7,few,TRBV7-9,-,TGTGCCAGCAGCTTAGGACAGATCGGCTACGAGCAGTACTTC,CASSLGQIGYEQYF
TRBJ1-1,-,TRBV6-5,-,TGTGCCAGCAGCACGTCGGACGGCTACACTGAAGCTTTCTTT,CASSTSDGYTEAFF
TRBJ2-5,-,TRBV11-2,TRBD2,TGTGCCAGCAGCTTAGGCCGGGAGGAGGGGAGGCAAGAGACCCAGTACTTC,CASSLGREEGRQETQYF
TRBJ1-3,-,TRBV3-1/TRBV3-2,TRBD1,TGTGCCAGCAGCCTTCGACAGGGTGGAAACACCATATATTTT,CASSLRQGGNTIYF
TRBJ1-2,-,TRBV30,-,TGTGCCTGGAGTATGGGGGGGGGCTACACCTTC,CAWSMGGGYTF
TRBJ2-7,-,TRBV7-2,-,TGTGCCAGCAGCTTTGGTACGGACGAGCAGTACTTC,CASSFGTDEQYF
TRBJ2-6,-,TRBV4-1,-,TGCGCCAGCAGCCTACGCAGGGTTTCTGGGGCCAACGTCCTGACTTTC,CASSLRRVSGANVLTF
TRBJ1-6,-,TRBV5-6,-,TGTGCCAGCAGCCCCCGACAATATAATTCACCCCTCCACTTT,CASSPRQYNSPLHF
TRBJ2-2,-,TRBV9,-,TGTGCCAGCAGCGTAGGGGTAGGGAAGGGGGACACCGGGGAGCTGTTTTTT,CASSVGVGKGDTGELFF
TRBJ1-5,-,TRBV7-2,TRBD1,TGTGCCAGCAGCTTAGGGGCAGGGGGTAATCAGCCCCAGCATTTT,CASSLGAGGNQPQHF
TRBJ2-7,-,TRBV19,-,TGTGCCAGTAGTATGGGAAAAGGGGGGTCCTACGAGCAGTACTTC,CASSMGKGGSYEQYF
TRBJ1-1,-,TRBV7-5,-,TGTGCCAGAAGCTTATCTCACAGGGTGAACACTGAAGCTTTCTTT,CARSLSHRVNTEAFF
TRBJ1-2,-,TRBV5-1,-,TGCGCCAGCAGCCCTGGCGGGGGACACTATGGCTACACCTTC,CASSPGGGHYGYTF
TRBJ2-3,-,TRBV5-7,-,TGTGCCAGCAGCTTAACCTCAACCGGAGATACGCAGTATTTT,CASSLTSTGDTQYF
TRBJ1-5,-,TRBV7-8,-,TGTGCCAGCAGCCCTAGGCTGGGGAGGGGAGGCAATCAGCCCCAGCATTTT,CASSPRLGRGGNQPQHF
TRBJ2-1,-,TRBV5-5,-,TGTGCCAGCAGCCCTTACGGGATCCAGCAGTTCTTC,CASSPYGIQQFF
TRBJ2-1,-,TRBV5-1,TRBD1,TGCGCCAGCAGCGATAGACAGGGGGCTATGGATGAGCAGTTCTTC,CASSDRQGAMDEQFF
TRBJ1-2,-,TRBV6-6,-,TGTGCCAGCAGTTATGACCGGGCCATCGACGGCTACACCTTC,CASSYDRAIDGYTF
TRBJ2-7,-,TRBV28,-,TGTGCCAGCAGCTTCACCGCCGGGGGAAGGGGGTACGAGCAGTACTTC,CASSFTAGGRGYEQYF
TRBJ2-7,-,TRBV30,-,TGTGCCTGGAGTTTCCTAGGTCCCTACGAGCAGTACTTC,CAWSFLGPYEQYF
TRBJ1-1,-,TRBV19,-,TGTGCCAGTAGTACCACGGGACGGTCGAACACTGAAGCTTTCTTT,CASSTTGRSNTEAFF